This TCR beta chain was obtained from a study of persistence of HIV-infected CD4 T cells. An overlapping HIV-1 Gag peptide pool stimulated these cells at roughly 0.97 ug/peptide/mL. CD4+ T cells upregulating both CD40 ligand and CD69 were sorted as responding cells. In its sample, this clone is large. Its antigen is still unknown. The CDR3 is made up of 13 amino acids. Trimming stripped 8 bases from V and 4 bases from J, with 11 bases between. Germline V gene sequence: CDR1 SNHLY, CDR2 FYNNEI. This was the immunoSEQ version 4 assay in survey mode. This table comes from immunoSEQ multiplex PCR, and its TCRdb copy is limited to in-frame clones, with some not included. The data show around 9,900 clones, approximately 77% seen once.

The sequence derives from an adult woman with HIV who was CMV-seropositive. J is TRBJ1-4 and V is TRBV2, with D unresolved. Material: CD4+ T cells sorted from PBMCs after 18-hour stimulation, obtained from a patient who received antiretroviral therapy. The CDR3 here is CASGFKYNEKLFF. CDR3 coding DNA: TGTGCCAGCGGGTTTAAATATAATGAAAAACTGTTTTTT. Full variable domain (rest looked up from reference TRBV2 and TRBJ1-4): EPEVTQTPSHQVTQMGQEVILRCVPISNHLYFYWYRQILGQKVEFLVSFYNNEISEKSEIFDDQFSVERPDGSNFTLKIRSTKLEDSAMYFCASGFKYNEKLFFGSGTQLSVL.